This T cell receptor beta chain is from a study of blood T cells in healthy people across ages (dated by TCRdb to between 2014 and 2017). Background on the whole study: In model experiments, roughly one uniquely barcoded TCR beta cDNA molecule per two T cells was captured by template switching. To track age-related changes in TCR beta repertoire diversity, the study relied on deep sequencing normalized with unique cDNA molecular identifiers. Donors were grouped into four age groups: young (average roughly 16 years), middle-aged (39), aged (around 66) and long-lived (less than 85). To avoid experimental bias, donors of different ages were spread randomly across the sequencing lanes. Using the same blood draw, the study looked at two additional independent replicas of 1 million unique cDNA reads for two donors, one aged 18 to 29 and the other aged 80 or older.

Receptors were amplified or captured by 5' RACE. TCRdb shows the sequencer as Illumina HiSeq 2500. A second PCR of roughly 7 to 11 cycles was performed with a sample-barcoded 5' primer and a J-beta primer mix. A unique molecular identifier was introduced onto each TCR beta cDNA molecule by a template-switch 5' adaptor carrying 12 random nucleotides. At least 3 million CDR3-containing paired-end reads were obtained from each sample. First-strand cDNA was synthesized from all RNA with the Mint cDNA synthesis kit, primed by a TRBC-specific oligonucleotide. Following uracil-DNA glycosylase treatment, a first 18-cycle PCR with universal primers M1SS and BC2_uni_R was performed on all cDNA. In the authors' own workflow: Each sample was normalized by randomly selecting 1 million high-quality reads, each carrying a distinct molecular identifier. Instead of being binned into consensus sequences, reads that shared molecular identifiers were thrown out. MiTCR, with a Q25 quality threshold and the strictest error-elimination algorithm, was used for CDR3 identification, clonotype clustering and error correction. Lower-bound total TCR beta diversity was estimated with a nonparametric unseen species model using Euler transformation. The raw public data were reprocessed by TCRdb itself: fastp quality trimming at Q25, MiXCR clonotype calling, in-frame beta chains only. Identical CDR3 proteins give one entry, which carries the most common genes and DNA. These V and J calls are TCRdb output, not the study's own analysis. In this sample the table shows about 780,000 distinct CDR3 sequences, under 80% of which occur a single time. The ten largest clones take up about 27% of the sample.

What the work shows at the level of the full study, not this receptor alone: Observed TCR beta diversity correlated strongly with the percentage of naive T cells measured by flow cytometry. Observed TCR beta diversity per million T cells fell roughly linearly with age, and a significant reduction was already apparent by age around 44. Bulk unsorted PBMC profiling prevented conclusive comparison of naive and antigen-experienced compartments. Donor CMV infection status was unknown, potentially confounding age-related changes in expanded clonotypes. The long-lived group showed more naive CD4+ T cells, fewer expanded clones and increased TCR diversity than the aged group, suggesting age selection. Estimates of total diversity based on one million sequenced T cells were considered lower bounds and underestimates.

Systemically healthy Caucasian individuals from Russia, 39 in total and aged about 6 to 95 years, were included as donors. Each donor gave approximately 9.4 milliliters of peripheral blood, drawn into EDTA-treated Vacutainer tubes. Ficoll-Paque density-gradient centrifugation was used to isolate PBMCs, with at least 7 million obtained per sample. Total RNA was extracted from PBMCs with Trizol reagent, with at least 5.5 micrograms obtained per sample. For every donor, flow cytometry on a PBMC aliquot measured the percentage of naive CD45RAhigh/CD27high T cells. Trimming removed 3 bases from V and 8 bases from J, leaving 5 bases between the germline ends. As encoded in the germline V gene, CDR1 is MDHEN while CDR2 is SYDVKM. The CDR3, from cysteine to phenylalanine, totals 12 residues. Only the CDR3 region is kept as DNA, spanning 36 bases read in frame from base 1. To note about this clonotype: No antigen is known for it. Base qualities are not at hand, and no much larger clone is one base apart.

The sample comprised blood. The TCR originated in a man aged 30 to 39 in good health. The chain employs TRBV28 and TRBJ1-6, with the D gene not clear enough to name. In nucleotide form, the sequence is TGTGCCAGCAGTTTCGCGGATTCACCCCTCCACTTT. The translation is CASSFADSPLHF.